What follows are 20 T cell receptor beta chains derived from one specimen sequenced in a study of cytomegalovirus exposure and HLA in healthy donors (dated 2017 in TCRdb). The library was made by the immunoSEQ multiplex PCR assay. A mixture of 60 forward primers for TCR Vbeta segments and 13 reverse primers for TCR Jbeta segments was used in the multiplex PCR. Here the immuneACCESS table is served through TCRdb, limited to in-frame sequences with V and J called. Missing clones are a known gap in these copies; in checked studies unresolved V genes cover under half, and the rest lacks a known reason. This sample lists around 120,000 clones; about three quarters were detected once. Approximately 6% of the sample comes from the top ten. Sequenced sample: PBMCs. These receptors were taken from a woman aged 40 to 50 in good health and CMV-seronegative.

CDR3 sequence reads: CASSESGAGNTIYF. CDR3 bases: TGTGCCAGCAGTGAATCAGGGGCAGGAAACACCATATATTTT. V and J are TRBV25-1 and TRBJ1-3; a weak D match, TRBD1 (6 bases). CDR1 and CDR2 (germline): MGHDK, SYGVNS. The V end was cut by 1 base, the J end by 4 bases, with 8 bases between. This CDR3 comprises 14 residues.

In DNA form, the CDR3 reads TGTGCCAGCAGTGCTTTTTTGGGCGTAGGCTCCTACAATGAGCAGTTCTTC. This translates into CASSAFLGVGSYNEQFF. J is TRBJ2-1 and V is TRBV25-1; D remains unclear. Germline V gene sequence: CDR1 MGHDK, CDR2 SYGVNS. The CDR3 loop spans 17 amino acids. Trimming took 4 bases from V and 0 from J, leaving 16 bases between them.

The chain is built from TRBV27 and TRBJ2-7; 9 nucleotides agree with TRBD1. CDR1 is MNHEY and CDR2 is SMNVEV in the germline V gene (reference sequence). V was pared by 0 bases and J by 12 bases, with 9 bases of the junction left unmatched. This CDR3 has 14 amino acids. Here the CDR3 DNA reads TGTGCCAGCAGTTTATCTAGACAGGGGGGGAGGTGGTACTTC. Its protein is CASSLSRQGGRWYF.

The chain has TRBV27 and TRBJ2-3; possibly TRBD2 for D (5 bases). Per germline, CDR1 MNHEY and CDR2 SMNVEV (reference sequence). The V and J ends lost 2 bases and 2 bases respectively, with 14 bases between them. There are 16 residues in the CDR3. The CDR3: CASSLRTLGSTDTQYF. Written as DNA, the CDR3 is TGTGCCAGCAGTTTAAGGACTCTAGGGTCCACAGATACGCAGTATTTT.

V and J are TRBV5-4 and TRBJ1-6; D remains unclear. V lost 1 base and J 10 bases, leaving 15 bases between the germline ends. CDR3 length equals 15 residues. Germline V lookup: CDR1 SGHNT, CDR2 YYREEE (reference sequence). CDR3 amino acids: CASSLSRTPGSPLHF. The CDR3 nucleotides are TGTGCCAGCAGCTTGTCGCGGACGCCGGGGTCACCCCTCCACTTT.

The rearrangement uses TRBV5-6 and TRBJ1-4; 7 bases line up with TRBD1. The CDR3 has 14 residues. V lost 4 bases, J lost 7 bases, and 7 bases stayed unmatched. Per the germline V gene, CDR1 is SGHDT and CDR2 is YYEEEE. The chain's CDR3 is CASSVQGQVEKLFF. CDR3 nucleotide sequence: TGTGCCAGCAGCGTACAGGGGCAGGTTGAAAAACTGTTTTTT.

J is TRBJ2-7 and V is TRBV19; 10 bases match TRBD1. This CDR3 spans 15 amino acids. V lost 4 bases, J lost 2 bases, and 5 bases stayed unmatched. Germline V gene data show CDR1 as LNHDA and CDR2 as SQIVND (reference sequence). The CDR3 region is CASSRTGQGPYEQYF. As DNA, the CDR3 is TGTGCCAGTAGTAGGACGGGACAGGGGCCCTACGAGCAGTACTTC.

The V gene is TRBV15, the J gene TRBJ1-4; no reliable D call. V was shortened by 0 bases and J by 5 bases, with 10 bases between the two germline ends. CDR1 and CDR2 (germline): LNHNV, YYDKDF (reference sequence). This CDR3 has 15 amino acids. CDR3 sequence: CATSRDRQANEKLFF. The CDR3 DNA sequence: TGTGCCACCAGCAGAGATCGGCAGGCAAATGAAAAACTGTTTTTT.

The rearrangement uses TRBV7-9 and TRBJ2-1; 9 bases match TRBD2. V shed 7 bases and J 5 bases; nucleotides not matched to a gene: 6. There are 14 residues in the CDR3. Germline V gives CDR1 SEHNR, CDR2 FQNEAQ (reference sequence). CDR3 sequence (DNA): TGTGCCAGCATCCCGACTAGCGGAAACAATGAGCAGTTCTTC. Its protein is CASIPTSGNNEQFF.

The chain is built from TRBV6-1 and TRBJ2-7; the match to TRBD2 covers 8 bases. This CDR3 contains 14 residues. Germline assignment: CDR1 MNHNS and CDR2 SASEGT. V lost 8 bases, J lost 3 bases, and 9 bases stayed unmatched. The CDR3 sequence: CASHPLAGIYEQYF. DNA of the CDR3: TGTGCCAGCCACCCATTAGCGGGGATCTACGAGCAGTACTTC.

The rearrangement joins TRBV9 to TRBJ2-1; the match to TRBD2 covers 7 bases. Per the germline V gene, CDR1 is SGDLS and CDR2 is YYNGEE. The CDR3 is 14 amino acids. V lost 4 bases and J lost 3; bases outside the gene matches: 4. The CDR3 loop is CASSPAGVYNEQFF. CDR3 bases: TGTGCCAGCAGCCCGGCGGGAGTCTACAATGAGCAGTTCTTC.

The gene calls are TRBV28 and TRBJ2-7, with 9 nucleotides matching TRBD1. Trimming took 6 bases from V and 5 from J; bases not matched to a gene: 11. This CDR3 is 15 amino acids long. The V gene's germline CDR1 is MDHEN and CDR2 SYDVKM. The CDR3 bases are TGTGCCAGCAGCAATCCGGGACAGGGTATAAACGAGCAGTACTTC. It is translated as CASSNPGQGINEQYF. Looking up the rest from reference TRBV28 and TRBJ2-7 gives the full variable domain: DVKVTQSSRYLVKRTGEKVFLECVQDMDHENMFWYRQDPGLGLRLIYFSYDVKMKEKGDIPEGYSVSREKKERFSLILESASTNQTSMYLCASSNPGQGINEQYFGPGTRLTVT.

The DNA for the CDR3 is TGTGCCAGCATTCCACCAGGCACAGATACGCAGTATTTT. This gives the protein CASIPPGTDTQYF. V and J are TRBV6-1 and TRBJ2-3, with unresolved D. Trimming removed 7 bases from V and 1 base from J, with 9 bases in between. Germline-derived CDR1 and CDR2 are MNHNS and SASEGT. The CDR3 has 13 residues.

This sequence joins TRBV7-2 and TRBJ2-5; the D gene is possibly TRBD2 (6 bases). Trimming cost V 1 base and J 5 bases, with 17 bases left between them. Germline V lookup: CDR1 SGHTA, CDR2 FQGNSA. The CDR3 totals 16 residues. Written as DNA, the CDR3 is TGTGCCAGCAGCTTAGTACTGATGGGAGGCTTGGAGACCCAGTACTTC. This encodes CASSLVLMGGLETQYF.

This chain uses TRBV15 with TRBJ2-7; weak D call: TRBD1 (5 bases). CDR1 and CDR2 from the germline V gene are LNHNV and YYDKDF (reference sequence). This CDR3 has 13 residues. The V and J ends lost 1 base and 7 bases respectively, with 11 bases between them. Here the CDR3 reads CATSRGKGREQYF. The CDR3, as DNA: TGTGCCACCAGCAGAGGCAAGGGGCGTGAGCAGTACTTC.

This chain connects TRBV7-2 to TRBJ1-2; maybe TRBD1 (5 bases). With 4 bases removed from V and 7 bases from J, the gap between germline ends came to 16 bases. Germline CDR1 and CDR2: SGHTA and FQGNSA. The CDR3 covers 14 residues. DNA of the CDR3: TGTGCCAGCAGCTCCCTCGCCAGGGTCGGTGGCTACACCTTC. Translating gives CASSSLARVGGYTF.

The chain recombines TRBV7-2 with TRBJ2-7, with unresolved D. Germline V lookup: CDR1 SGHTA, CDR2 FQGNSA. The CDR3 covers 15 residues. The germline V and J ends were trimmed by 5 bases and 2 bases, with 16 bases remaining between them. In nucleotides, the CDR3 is TGTGCCAGCAGCCTGACCGCGGCCGTGGCCTACGAGCAGTACTTC. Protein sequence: CASSLTAAVAYEQYF.

CDR3 loop: CASSLLPRQDNYGYTF. The CDR3 DNA follows: TGTGCCAGCAGCTTGCTCCCAAGACAAGATAACTATGGCTACACCTTC. The rearrangement uses TRBV5-5 and TRBJ1-2; D is ambiguous. Germline loops: CDR1 SGHKS, CDR2 YYEKEE (reference sequence). The CDR3 is 16 amino acids. Trimming shortened V by 1 base and J by 1 base, and 14 bases separated the two germline ends.

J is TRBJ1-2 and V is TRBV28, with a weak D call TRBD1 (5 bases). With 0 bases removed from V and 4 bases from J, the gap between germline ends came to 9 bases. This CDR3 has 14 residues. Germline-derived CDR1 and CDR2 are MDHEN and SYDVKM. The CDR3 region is CASSLWTAGYGYTF. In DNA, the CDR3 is TGTGCCAGCAGTTTATGGACAGCTGGCTATGGCTACACCTTC.

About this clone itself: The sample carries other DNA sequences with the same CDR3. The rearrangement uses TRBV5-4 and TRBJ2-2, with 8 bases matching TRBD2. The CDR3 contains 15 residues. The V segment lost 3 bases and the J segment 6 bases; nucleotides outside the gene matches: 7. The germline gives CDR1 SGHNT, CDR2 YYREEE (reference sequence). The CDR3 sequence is CASSSPGLESGELFF. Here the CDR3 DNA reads TGTGCCAGCAGCTCTCCGGGACTAGAGTCCGGGGAGCTGTTTTTT.